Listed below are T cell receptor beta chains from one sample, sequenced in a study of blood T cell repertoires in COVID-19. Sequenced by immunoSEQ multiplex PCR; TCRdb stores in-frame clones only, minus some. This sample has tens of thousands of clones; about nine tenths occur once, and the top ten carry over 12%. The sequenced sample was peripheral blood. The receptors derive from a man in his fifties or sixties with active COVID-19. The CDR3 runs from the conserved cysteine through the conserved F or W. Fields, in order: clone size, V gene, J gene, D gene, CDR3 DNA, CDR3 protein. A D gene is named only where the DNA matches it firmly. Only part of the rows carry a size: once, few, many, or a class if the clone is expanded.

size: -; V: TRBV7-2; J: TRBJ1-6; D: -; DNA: TGTGCCAGCAGCTTATTAAATTCACCCCTCCACTTT; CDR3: CASSLLNSPLHF
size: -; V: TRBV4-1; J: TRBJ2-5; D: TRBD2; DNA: TGCGCCAGCAGCCAAGGGGAGCGGGAGATCGAAGAGACCCAGTACTTC; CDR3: CASSQGEREIEETQYF
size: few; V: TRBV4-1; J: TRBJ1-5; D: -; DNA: TGCGCCAGCAGCCCCTTGGAGGCTGTTCAGCCCCAGCATTTT; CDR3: CASSPLEAVQPQHF
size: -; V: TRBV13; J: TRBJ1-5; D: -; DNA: TGTGCCAGCAGCCGGCGGGACTTGGGTCAGCCCCAGCATTTT; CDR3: CASSRRDLGQPQHF
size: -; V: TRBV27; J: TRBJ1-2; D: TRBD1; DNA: TGTGCCAGCAGGCCGACAGGGGGCTTTGATGGCTACACCTTC; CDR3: CASRPTGGFDGYTF
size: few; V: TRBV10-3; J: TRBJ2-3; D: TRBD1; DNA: TGTGCCATGGGGACAGCCCAAGATACGCAGTATTTT; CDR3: CAMGTAQDTQYF
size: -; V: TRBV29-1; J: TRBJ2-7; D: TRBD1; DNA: TGCAGCGTTGACCCCGGGACAGGGTCCTACGAGCAGTACTTC; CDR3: CSVDPGTGSYEQYF
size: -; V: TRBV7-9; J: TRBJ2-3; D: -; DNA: TGTGCCAGCAGCGCAACCGGGACTCAGTATTTT; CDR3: CASSATGTQYF
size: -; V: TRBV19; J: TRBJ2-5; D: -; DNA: TGTGCCAGTAGTATCTCTACAGGGACGTTTGGGACCCAGTACTTC; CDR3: CASSISTGTFGTQYF
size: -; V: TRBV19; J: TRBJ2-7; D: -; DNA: TGTGCCAGTTTTGGGGGGAGGACAGGTTTATACGAGCAGTACTTC; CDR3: CASFGGRTGLYEQYF
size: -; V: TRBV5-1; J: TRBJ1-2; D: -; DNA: TGCGCCAGCAGCTTGGGTGTTGTCAGGCTCTATGGCTACACCTTC; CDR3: CASSLGVVRLYGYTF
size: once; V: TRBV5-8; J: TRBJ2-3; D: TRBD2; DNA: TGTGCCAGCAGCCTAACTAGCGGGGGGCGGTGGTATTTT; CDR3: CASSLTSGGRWYF
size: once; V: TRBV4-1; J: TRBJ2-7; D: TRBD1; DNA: TGCGCCAGCAGCCCAGGGGGTGCCTACGAGCAGTACTTC; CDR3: CASSPGGAYEQYF
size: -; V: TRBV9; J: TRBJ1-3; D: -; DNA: TGTGCCAGCAGCGTGGAGTTACAGGCGAGCTCTGGAAACACCATATATTTT; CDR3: CASSVELQASSGNTIYF
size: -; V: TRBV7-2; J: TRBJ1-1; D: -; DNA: TGTGCCAGCAGCCCAAAAATGAACACTGAAGCTTTCTTT; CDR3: CASSPKMNTEAFF
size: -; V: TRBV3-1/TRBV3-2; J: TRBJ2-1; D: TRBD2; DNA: TGTGCCAGCAGCCCCGGGGGACTAGCGGGAGCCCCGCCCTACAATGAGCAGTTCTTC; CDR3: CASSPGGLAGAPPYNEQFF
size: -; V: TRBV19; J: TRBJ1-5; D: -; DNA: TGTGCCAGTACCTCGGCCCTTAGGGGGAATCAGCCCCAGCATTTT; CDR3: CASTSALRGNQPQHF
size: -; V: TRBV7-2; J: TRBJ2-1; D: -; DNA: TGTGCCAGCAGCTTAAGCGACTACAATGAGCAGTTCTTC; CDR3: CASSLSDYNEQFF
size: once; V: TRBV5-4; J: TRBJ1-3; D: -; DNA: TGTGCCAGCAGCCCGACGGGGGGAACTGGAAACACCATATATTTT; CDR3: CASSPTGGTGNTIYF
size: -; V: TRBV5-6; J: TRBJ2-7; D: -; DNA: TGTGCCAGCAGCTTCCGGGGGGCCCAGACCGAGCAGTACTTC; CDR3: CASSFRGAQTEQYF
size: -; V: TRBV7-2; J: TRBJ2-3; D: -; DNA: TGTGCCAGCAGCTTAGATTCAGGAGGGCGCTCAGATACGCAGTATTTT; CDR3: CASSLDSGGRSDTQYF
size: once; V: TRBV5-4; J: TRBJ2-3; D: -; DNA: TGTGCCAGCAGCTCCCGTGGCCCTGGCACAGATACGCAGTATTTT; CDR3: CASSSRGPGTDTQYF
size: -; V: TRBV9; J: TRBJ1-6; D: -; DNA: TGTGCCAGCAGCGTAGCAGGGTCCGGATCACCCCTCCACTTT; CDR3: CASSVAGSGSPLHF
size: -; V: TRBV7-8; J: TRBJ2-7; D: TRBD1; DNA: TGTGCCAGCAGCTTAGGCTCGGACAGGTCCTACGAGCAGTACTTC; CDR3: CASSLGSDRSYEQYF
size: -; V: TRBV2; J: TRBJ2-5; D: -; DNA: TGTGCCAGCAGTCCGGGACTGACACAAGAGACCCAGTACTTC; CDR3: CASSPGLTQETQYF
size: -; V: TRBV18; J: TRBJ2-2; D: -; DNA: TGTGCCAGCTCACGTAGCGGATTCACCGGGGAGCTGTTTTTT; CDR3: CASSRSGFTGELFF
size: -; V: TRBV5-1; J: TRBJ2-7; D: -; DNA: TGCGCCAGCAGCCCAGGGGGGTCCGGCGAGCAGTACTTC; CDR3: CASSPGGSGEQYF
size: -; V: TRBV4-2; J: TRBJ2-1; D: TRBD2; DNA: TGTGCCAGCAGCCAGGCCGCTAGCGGGGGGTCCTACAATGAGCAGTTCTTC; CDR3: CASSQAASGGSYNEQFF
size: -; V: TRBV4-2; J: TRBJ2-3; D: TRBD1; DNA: TGTGCCAGCAGCCAAGCAGGGGGCGGAGATACGCAGTATTTT; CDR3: CASSQAGGGDTQYF
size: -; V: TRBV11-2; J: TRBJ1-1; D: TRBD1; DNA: TGTGCCAGCAGCTTAGGGGGACAGGCCGAAGCTTTCTTT; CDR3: CASSLGGQAEAFF
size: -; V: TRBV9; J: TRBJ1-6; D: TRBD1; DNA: TGTGCCAGCAGCGTAGGCCCGGGACAGGGAATTTTCGGTTCACCCCTCCACTTT; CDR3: CASSVGPGQGIFGSPLHF
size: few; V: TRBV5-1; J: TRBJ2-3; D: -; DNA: TGCGCCAGCAGCTTGGAGGCGGGCCCCACAGATACGCAGTATTTT; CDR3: CASSLEAGPTDTQYF
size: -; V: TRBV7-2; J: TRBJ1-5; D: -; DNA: TGTGCCAGCAGCAAATCCAGACAGGGCAATCAGCCCCAGCATTTT; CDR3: CASSKSRQGNQPQHF
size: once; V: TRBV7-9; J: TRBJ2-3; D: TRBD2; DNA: TGTGCCAGCAGCCCCCCTCCTAGCGGGGCAGGCCATACGCAGTATTTT; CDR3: CASSPPPSGAGHTQYF
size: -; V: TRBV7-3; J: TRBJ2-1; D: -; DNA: TGTGCCAGCAGCTCCGATGAGGGATTTCGTGGGCAGTTCTTC; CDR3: CASSSDEGFRGQFF
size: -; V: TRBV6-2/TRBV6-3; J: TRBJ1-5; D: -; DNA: TGTGCCAGCAGCCTCACGGGAGGGAGCGGCAATCAGCCCCAGCATTTT; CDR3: CASSLTGGSGNQPQHF
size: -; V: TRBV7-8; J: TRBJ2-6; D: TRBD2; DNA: TGTGCCAGCAGCCCCCGGGCGGGGGGCTCTGGGGCCAACGTCCTGACTTTC; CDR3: CASSPRAGGSGANVLTF
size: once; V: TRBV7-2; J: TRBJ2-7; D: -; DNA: TGTGCCAGCAGCTTTGGGCCGGCCGGCGAGCAGTACTTC; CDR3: CASSFGPAGEQYF
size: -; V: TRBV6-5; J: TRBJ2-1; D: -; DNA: TGTGCCTGTCGAAGTGGGGGGTCCAATGAGCAGTTCTTC; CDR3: CACRSGGSNEQFF
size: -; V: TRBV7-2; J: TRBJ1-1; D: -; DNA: TGTGCCAGCAGCTTAGCGAGGGCCGGAGAAGCTTTCTTT; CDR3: CASSLARAGEAFF
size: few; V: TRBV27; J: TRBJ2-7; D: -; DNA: TGTGCCGCGCGGGTTGCTATGCCCTACGAGCAGTACTTC; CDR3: CAARVAMPYEQYF
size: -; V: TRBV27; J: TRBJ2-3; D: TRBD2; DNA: TGTGCCAGCAGTCTCACTAGCGGGGGGGCAGATACGCAGTATTTT; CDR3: CASSLTSGGADTQYF
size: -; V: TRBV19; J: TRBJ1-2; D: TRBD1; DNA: TGTGCCAGTAGCGCCCCGGCGGGACAGGGAAATGGCTACACCTTC; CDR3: CASSAPAGQGNGYTF
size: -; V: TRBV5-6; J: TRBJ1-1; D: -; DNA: TGTGCCAGCAGCTGGGGCCCGGGGGGCACTGAAGCTTTCTTT; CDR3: CASSWGPGGTEAFF
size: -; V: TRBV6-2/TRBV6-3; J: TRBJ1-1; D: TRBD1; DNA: TGTGCCAGCAGTTACGGAGGGACAGGGAACACTGAAGCTTTCTTT; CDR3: CASSYGGTGNTEAFF
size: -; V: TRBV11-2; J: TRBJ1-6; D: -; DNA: TGTGCCAGCAGCTTAGTGTCTGGGGGGAAGGGAAATTCACCCCTCCACTTT; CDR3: CASSLVSGGKGNSPLHF
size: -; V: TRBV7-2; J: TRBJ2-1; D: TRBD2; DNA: TGTGCCAGCAGCTTAGGGACTAGCGGGGACTACAATGAGCAGTTCTTC; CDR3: CASSLGTSGDYNEQFF
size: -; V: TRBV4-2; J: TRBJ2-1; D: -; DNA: TGTGCCAGCAGCCACGAGGGGTCAGGGGACAATGAGCAGTTCTTC; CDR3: CASSHEGSGDNEQFF
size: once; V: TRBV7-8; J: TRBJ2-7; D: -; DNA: TGTGCCAGCAGCGAGGGCCACCACCTCTACGAGCAGTACTTC; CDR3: CASSEGHHLYEQYF
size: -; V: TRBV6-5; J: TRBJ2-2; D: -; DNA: TGTGCCAGCAGGGCCCAGGCCACCGGGGAGCTGTTTTTT; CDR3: CASRAQATGELFF